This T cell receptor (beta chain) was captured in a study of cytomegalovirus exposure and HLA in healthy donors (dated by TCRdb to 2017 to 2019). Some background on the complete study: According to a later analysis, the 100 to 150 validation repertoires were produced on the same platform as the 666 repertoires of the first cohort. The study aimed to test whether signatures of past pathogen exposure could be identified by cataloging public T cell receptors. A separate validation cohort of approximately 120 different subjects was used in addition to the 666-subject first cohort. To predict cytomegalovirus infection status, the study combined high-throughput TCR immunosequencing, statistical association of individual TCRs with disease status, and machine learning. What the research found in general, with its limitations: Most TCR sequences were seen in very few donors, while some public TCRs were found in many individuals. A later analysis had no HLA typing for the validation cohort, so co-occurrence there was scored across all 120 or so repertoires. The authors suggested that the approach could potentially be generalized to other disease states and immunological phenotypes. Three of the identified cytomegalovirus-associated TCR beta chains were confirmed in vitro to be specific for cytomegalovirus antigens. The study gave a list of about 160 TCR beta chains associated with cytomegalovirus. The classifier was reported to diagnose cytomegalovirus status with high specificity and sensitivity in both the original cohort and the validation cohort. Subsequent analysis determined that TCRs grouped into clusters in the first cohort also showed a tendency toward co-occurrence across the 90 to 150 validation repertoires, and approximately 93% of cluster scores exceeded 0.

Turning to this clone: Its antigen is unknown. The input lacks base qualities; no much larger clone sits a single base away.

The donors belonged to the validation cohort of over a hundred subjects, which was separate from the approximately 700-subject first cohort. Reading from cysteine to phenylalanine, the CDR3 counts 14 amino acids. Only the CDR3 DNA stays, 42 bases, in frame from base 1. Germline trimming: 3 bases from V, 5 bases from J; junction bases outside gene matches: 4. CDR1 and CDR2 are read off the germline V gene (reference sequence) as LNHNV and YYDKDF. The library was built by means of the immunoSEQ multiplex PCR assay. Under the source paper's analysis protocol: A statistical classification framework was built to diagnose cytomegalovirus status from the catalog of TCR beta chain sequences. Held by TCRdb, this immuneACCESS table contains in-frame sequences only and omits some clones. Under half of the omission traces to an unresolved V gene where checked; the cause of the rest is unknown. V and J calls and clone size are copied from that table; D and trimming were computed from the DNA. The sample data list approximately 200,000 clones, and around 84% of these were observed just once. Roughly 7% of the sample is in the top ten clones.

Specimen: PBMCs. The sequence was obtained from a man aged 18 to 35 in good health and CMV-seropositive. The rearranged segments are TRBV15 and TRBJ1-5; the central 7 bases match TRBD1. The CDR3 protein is CATSREGAHQPQHF. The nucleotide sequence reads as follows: TGTGCCACCAGCAGGGAGGGGGCTCATCAGCCCCAGCATTTT.